This TCR beta chain was captured in a study of T cells in Graves' hyperthyroidism and ophthalmopathy. Study outcomes and limitations: Blood shared most expanded thyroid clonotypes above 0.001.

The germline gives CDR1 LGHDT, CDR2 YNNKEL (reference sequence). The V end was cut by 0 bases, the J end by 7 bases, with 9 bases between. The CDR3 has 13 amino acids. TCR beta CDR3 region amplification was performed from RNA transcripts. Researchers ran a first-round RT-PCR on the TCR CDR3 using the HTBI primer set. TCRdb passed the multiplex PCR reads through MiXCR, listing each CDR3 protein once. The sample consists of approximately 600,000 distinct CDR3 sequences, around 21% of them appearing once. Concerning this clonotype itself: Its antigen is still unknown.

Patients affected by ophthalmopathy presented a Clinical Activity Score of at least 3, a NOSPECS grade of at least 4, and disease duration below 3 months. Exclusion criteria comprised uncontrolled infection, other autoimmune disease, pregnancy or lactation. Diagnoses rested on clinical symptoms, serum thyroxine and TRAb, thyroid ultrasound and orbital computed tomography. Sequenced: blood. The gene calls are TRBV3-1 and TRBJ2-5; D possibly corresponds to TRBD2 (6 bases). This clonotype was obtained from a young man with Graves' ophthalmopathy. The CDR3 is CASSQEWGGTQYF. The CDR3 nucleotides read TGTGCCAGCAGCCAAGAGTGGGGAGGGACCCAGTACTTC.